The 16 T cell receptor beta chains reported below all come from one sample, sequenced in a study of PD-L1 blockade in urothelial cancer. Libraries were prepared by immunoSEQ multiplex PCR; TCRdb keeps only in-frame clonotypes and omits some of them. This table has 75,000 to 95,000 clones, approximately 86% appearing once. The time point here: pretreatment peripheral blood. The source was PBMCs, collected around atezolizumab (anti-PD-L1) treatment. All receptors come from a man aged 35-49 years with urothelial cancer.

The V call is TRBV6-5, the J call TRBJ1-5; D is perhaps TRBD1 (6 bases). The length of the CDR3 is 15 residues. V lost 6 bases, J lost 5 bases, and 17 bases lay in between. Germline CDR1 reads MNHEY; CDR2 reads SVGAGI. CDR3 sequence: CASSPTWGGHQPQHF. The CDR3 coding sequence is TGTGCCAGCAGCCCCACATGGGGGGGGCATCAGCCCCAGCATTTT.

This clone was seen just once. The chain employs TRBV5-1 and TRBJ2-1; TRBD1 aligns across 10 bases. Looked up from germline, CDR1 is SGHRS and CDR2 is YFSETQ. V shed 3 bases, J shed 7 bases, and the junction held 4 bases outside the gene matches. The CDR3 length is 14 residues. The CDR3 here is CASSWGQGRNEQFF. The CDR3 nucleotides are TGCGCCAGCAGCTGGGGACAGGGGAGGAATGAGCAGTTCTTC. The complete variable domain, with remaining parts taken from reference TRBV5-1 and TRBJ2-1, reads KAGVTQTPRYLIKTRGQQVTLSCSPISGHRSVSWYQQTPGQGLQFLFEYFSETQRNKGNFPGRFSGRQFSNSRSEMNVSTLELGDSALYLCASSWGQGRNEQFFGPGTRLTVL.

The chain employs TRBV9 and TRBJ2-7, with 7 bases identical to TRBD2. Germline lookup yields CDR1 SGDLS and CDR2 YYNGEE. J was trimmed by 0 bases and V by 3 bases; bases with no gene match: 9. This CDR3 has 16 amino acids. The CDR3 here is CASSAPRGGSSYEQYF. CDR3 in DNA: TGTGCCAGCAGCGCCCCTCGGGGCGGGAGCTCCTACGAGCAGTACTTC.

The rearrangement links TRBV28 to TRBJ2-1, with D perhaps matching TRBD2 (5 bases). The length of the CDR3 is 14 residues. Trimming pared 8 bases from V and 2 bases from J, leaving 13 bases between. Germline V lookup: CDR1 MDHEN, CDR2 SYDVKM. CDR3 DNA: TGTGCCAGCCTCAGCGGCGGTACCTACAATGAGCAGTTCTTC. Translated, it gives CASLSGGTYNEQFF.

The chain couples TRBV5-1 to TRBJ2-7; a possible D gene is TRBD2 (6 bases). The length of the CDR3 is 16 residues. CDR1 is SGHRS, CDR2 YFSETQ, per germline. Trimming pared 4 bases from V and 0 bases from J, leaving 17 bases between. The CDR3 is CASSGTAVAVSYEQYF. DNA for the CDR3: TGCGCCAGCAGCGGGACCGCCGTAGCGGTCTCCTACGAGCAGTACTTC.

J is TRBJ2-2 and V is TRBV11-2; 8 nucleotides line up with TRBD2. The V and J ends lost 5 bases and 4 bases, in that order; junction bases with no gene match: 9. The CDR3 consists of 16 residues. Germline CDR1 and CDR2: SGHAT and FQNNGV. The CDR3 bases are TGTGCCAGCAGCCCCCTGGCGGGAGGTCGCACCGGGGAGCTGTTTTTT. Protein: CASSPLAGGRTGELFF. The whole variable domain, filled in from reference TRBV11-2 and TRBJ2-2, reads EAGVAQSPRYKIIEKRQSVAFWCNPISGHATLYWYQQILGQGPKLLIQFQNNGVVDDSQLPKDRFSAERLKGVDSTLKIQPAKLEDSAVYLCASSPLAGGRTGELFFGEGSRLTVL.

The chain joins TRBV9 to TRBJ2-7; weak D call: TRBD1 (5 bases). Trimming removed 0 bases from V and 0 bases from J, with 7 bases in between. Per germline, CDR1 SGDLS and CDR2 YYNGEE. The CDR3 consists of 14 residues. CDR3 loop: CASSVGDSSYEQYF. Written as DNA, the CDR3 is TGTGCCAGCAGCGTAGGCGACAGCTCCTACGAGCAGTACTTC. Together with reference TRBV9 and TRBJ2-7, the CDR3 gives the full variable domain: DSGVTQTPKHLITATGQRVTLRCSPRSGDLSVYWYQQSLDQGLQFLIQYYNGEERAKGNILERFSAQQFPDLHSELNLSSLELGDSALYFCASSVGDSSYEQYFGPGTRLTVT.

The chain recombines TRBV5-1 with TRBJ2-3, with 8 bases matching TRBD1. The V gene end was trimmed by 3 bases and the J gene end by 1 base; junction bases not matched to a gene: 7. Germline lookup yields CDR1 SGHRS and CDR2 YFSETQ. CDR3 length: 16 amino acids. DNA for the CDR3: TGCGCCAGCAGCTCGACAGGGGATGGGGGCACAGATACGCAGTATTTT. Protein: CASSSTGDGGTDTQYF.

CDR3 in amino acids: CASSFTGRVYEQYF. CDR3 in DNA: TGCGCCAGCAGCTTCACCGGGAGGGTCTACGAGCAGTACTTC. This chain connects TRBV5-1 to TRBJ2-7; TRBD2 aligns across 8 bases. Germline V lookup: CDR1 SGHRS, CDR2 YFSETQ. The V and J ends lost 2 bases and 3 bases, in that order; junction bases with no gene match: 4. CDR3 length: 14 amino acids.

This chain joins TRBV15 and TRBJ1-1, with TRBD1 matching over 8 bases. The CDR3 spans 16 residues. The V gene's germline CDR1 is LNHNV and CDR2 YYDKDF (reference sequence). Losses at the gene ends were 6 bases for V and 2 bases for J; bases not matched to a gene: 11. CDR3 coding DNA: TGTGCCACCAGGTTCAGGATACAGGGGGTAAACACTGAAGCTTTCTTT. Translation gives CATRFRIQGVNTEAFF.

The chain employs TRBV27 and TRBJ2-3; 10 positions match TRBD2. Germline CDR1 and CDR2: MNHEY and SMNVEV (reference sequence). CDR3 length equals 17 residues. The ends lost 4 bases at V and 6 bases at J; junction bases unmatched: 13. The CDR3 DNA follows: TGTGCCAGCAGTTCATCCGCCTGGGGAGCGGGAGGGGATACGCAGTATTTT. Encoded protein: CASSSSAWGAGGDTQYF.

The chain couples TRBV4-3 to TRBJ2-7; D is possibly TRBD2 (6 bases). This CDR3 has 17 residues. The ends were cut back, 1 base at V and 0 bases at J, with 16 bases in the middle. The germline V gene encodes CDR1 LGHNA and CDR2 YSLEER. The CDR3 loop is CASSQALYREPSYEQYF. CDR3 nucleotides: TGCGCCAGCAGCCAAGCCCTCTATCGGGAGCCCTCCTACGAGCAGTACTTC.

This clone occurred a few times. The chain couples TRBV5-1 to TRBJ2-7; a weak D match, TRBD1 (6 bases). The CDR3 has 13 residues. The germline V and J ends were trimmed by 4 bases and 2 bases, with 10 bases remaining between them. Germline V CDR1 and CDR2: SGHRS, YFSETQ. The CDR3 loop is CASSNDRTYEQYF. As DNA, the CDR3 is TGCGCCAGCAGCAACGACAGGACCTACGAGCAGTACTTC.

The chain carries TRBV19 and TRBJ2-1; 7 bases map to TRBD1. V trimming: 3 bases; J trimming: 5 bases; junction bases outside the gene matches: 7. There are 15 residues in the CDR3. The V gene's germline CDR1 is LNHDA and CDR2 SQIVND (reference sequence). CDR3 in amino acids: CASSIRDSGHNEQFF. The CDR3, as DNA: TGTGCCAGTAGTATCCGGGACAGTGGCCACAATGAGCAGTTCTTC. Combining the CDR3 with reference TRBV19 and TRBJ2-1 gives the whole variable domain DGGITQSPKYLFRKEGQNVTLSCEQNLNHDAMYWYRQDPGQGLRLIYYSQIVNDFQKGDIAEGYSVSREKKESFPLTVTSAQKNPTAFYLCASSIRDSGHNEQFFGPGTRLTVL.

This CDR3 reads CASSQMGGTSGGKLFF. Written as DNA, the CDR3 is TGTGCCAGCAGCCAAATGGGCGGGACTTCGGGAGGAAAACTGTTTTTT. The chain carries TRBV14 and TRBJ1-4, with D perhaps TRBD1 (5 bases). CDR3 length: 16 amino acids. V was trimmed by 2 bases and J by 10 bases, leaving 20 bases between them. Germline CDR1 and CDR2: SGHDN and FVKESK.

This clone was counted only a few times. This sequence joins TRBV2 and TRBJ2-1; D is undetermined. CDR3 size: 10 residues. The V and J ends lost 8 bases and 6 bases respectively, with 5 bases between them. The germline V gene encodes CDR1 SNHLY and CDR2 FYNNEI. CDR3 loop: CASAGNEQFF. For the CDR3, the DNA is TGTGCCAGCGCCGGCAATGAGCAGTTCTTC.